The present T cell receptor beta chain was sequenced within a study of regulatory T cells in long-lasting Graves disease. This clonotype appeared many times. iRepertoire HTBI primers and Arm-PCR of CDR3 regions built TCR beta libraries. Each CDR3 protein gets one entry after TCRdb re-called the multiplex PCR reads with MiXCR. The table has roughly 500,000 distinct CDR3 sequences, about 11% seen once. The time point: newly diagnosed GD, antithyroid drugs for less than 3 months. There was RNA extracted from PBMCs, and the TCR library was made from it. These data also formed part of another study, on T cells in Graves' hyperthyroidism and ophthalmopathy.

This TCR was recovered from a woman in her twenties or thirties with Graves disease. Source: peripheral blood mononuclear cells (PBMCs), taken at new diagnosis, from a patient treated with antithyroid drugs.

The DNA for the CDR3 is TGTGCCAGCAGCGGGACTAGCGGAACACTCAACACCGGGGAGCTGTTTTTT. Amino acid sequence: CASSGTSGTLNTGELFF. V gene TRBV11-2 combines with J gene TRBJ2-2; 11 bases are shared with TRBD2. There are 17 residues in the CDR3. Trimming cost V 5 bases and J 2 bases; bases outside gene matches: 7. The germline V gene has CDR1 SGHAT and CDR2 FQNNGV.